The clone carrying this T cell receptor beta chain was counted ten times or more. As yet, its antigen is unknown. Quantitative 5'-RACE was performed with molecular barcodes, and it yielded the TCR beta libraries. MiXCR, run by TCRdb on the 5' RACE reads, gives a single entry per CDR3 protein. The sample contains 150,000 to 200,000 distinct CDR3 sequences, 13% of which appear only once. This entry comes from a study of CD8 T cells in ankylosing spondylitis. The study, taken as a whole, reports: A motif of fewer than ten highly homologous TCR beta variants was seen as apparently characteristic of ankylosing spondylitis blood. The study looked at matched synovial fluid samples from ankylosing spondylitis patients. Disease-linked clones were reported to be significantly enriched there.

This CDR3 has 14 residues. Trimming removed 3 bases from V and 3 bases from J, with 12 bases in between. Germline CDR1 and CDR2: DFQATT and SNEGSKA (reference sequence). The receptor was derived from a female donor with ankylosing spondylitis or in good health (not recorded which). The chain is built from TRBV20-1 and TRBJ2-4, with D maybe TRBD2 (6 bases). The sample taken for sequencing was blood, either unsorted or a sorted T cell fraction (not recorded which). The CDR3: CSASPGLLKNIQYF. The CDR3 coding sequence is TGCAGTGCTAGCCCGGGACTTCTCAAAAACATTCAGTACTTC.